This passage covers 5 T cell receptor beta chains from one sample sequenced in a study of cytomegalovirus exposure and HLA in healthy donors (dated by TCRdb to the late 2010s). The protocol used for the library was the immunoSEQ multiplex PCR assay. For the multiplex PCR, a mixture combining 60 forward primers for TCR Vbeta segments and 13 reverse primers for TCR Jbeta segments was used. The clones in this table, taken by TCRdb from immuneACCESS, are in-frame only. Not every clone is retained; where verified, under half of the shortfall comes from an unresolved V gene, and the cause of the rest is unknown. For this sample the table gives approximately 110,000 clones, of which roughly four fifths were detected only once. 22% of the sample is in the top ten clones. The sample was PBMCs. These receptors were collected from a man younger than 40 in good health and CMV-seropositive.

The chain joins TRBV4-1 to TRBJ2-7; TRBD1 aligns across 10 bases. The CDR3 contains 15 residues. CDR1 MGHRA and CDR2 YSYEKL come from the germline V gene. V lost 1 base, J lost 0 bases, and 0 bases stayed unmatched. CDR3 region: CASSQGQGASYEQYV. For the CDR3, the DNA is TGCGCCAGCAGCCAAGGACAGGGGGCCTCCTACGAGCAGTACGTC.

This chain links TRBV5-5 with TRBJ2-5; TRBD1 is a possible D gene (6 bases). Trimming shortened V by 2 bases and J by 5 bases, and 10 bases separated the two germline ends. CDR1 and CDR2 from the germline V gene are SGHKS and YYEKEE (reference sequence). The CDR3 covers 13 residues. Written as DNA, the CDR3 is TGTGCCAGCAGCTTAACAGGGTGGGAGACCCAGTACTTC. The encoded protein is CASSLTGWETQYF.

The V gene is TRBV28, the J gene TRBJ1-1; maybe TRBD1 (6 bases). CDR1 and CDR2 (germline): MDHEN, SYDVKM. This CDR3 has 12 residues. V was cut by 4 bases and J by 11 bases, with 14 bases left in between. CDR3 residues: CASSSTGKGAFF. The CDR3 bases are TGTGCCAGCAGTTCTACAGGGAAGGGCGCTTTCTTT.

V gene TRBV11-3 combines with J gene TRBJ2-7; D remains unclear. The V gene lost 5 bases and the J gene lost 7 bases, with 12 bases spanning the gap. Germline assignment: CDR1 SGHNT and CDR2 YENEEA. The CDR3 is 12 amino acids. This chain's CDR3 is CASSHDFAEQYV. CDR3 nucleotides: TGTGCCAGCAGCCATGATTTTGCGGAGCAGTACGTC.

This clone was found once. The chain has TRBV30 and TRBJ1-1; the D is unclear. The CDR3 has 13 residues. Deletions cut 0 bases from V and 4 bases from J, with 9 bases between. CDR1 and CDR2 from the germline V gene are GTSNPN and SVGIG (reference sequence). The CDR3 DNA reads as TGTGCCTGGAGTGTAGGGAGAACCACTGAAGCTTTCTTT. It translates to CAWSVGRTTEAFF. The variable domain in full, completed from reference TRBV30 and TRBJ1-1, reads SQTIHQWPATLVQPVGSPLSLECTVEGTSNPNLYWYRQAAGRGLQLLFYSVGIGQISSEVPQNLSASRPQDRQFILSSKKLLLSDSGFYLCAWSVGRTTEAFFGQGTRLTVV.